These 13 T cell receptor beta chains were all obtained from the same sample, sequenced in a study of cytotoxic CD8 clonotypes in ibrutinib-treated CLL. Only in-frame clones appear in the TCRdb table, and some are missing; sequencing was by immunoSEQ multiplex PCR. Of roughly 250,000 clones listed, 70% were seen once; the top ten hold roughly 15%. The input for sequencing was PBMCs, taken after 24 months of ibrutinib treatment. The receptors here all came from a human donor with chronic lymphocytic leukemia.

This chain links TRBV2 with TRBJ1-3, with 7 bases matching TRBD1. Germline V gene lookup returns CDR1 SNHLY and CDR2 FYNNEI. The CDR3 is 15 amino acids. V trimming: 4 bases; J trimming: 2 bases; junction bases outside the gene matches: 5. CDR3 DNA: TGTGCCAGCAGTGGGGGGACAGTAGCTGGAAACACCATATATTTT. It codes for CASSGGTVAGNTIYF.

This clone was detected only a few times. The rearrangement links TRBV4-3 to TRBJ2-7; 7 positions agree with TRBD1. Unmatched junction bases numbered 8, after V lost 0 bases and J lost 9 bases. This CDR3 spans 14 amino acids. Germline lookup yields CDR1 LGHNA and CDR2 YSLEER. CDR3 region: CASSQDWTGAAQYF. CDR3 bases: TGCGCCAGCAGCCAAGACTGGACAGGCGCCGCGCAGTACTTC.

This rearrangement joins TRBV7-9 to TRBJ2-7, with D unclear. From germline, CDR1 is SEHNR and CDR2 FQNEAQ (reference sequence). This CDR3 contains 14 residues. V gave up 3 bases and J gave up 5 bases, with 14 bases separating them. DNA of the CDR3: TGTGCCAGCAGCTTGTATACCCCTACGAACGAGCAGTACTTC. Translated: CASSLYTPTNEQYF.

The chain combines TRBV27 with TRBJ2-2; D ambiguous. The V gene lost 6 bases and the J gene lost 2 bases, with 1 base spanning the gap. The CDR3 loop spans 11 amino acids. Germline CDR1 reads MNHEY; CDR2 reads SMNVEV (reference sequence). The CDR3 is CASSNTGELFF. In DNA, the CDR3 is TGTGCCAGCAGCAACACCGGGGAGCTGTTTTTT.

This clone was seen more than once but under ten times. V is TRBV19 and J is TRBJ2-5; 12 nucleotides align to TRBD2. The CDR3 length is 17 residues. J was trimmed by 2 bases and V by 7 bases; bases with no gene match: 11. CDR1 is LNHDA and CDR2 is SQIVND in the germline V gene (reference sequence). The CDR3 sequence is CASKGTSGRPLQETQYF. CDR3 nucleotide sequence: TGTGCCAGTAAAGGAACTAGCGGGAGGCCGTTACAAGAGACCCAGTACTTC.

This clone was seen more than once but under ten times. In DNA form, the CDR3 reads TGTGCCAGCCTAGGGTCCTCCTACGAGCAGTACTTC. It yields the protein CASLGSSYEQYF. V is TRBV27 and J is TRBJ2-7, with D unclear. Trimming took 8 bases from V and 0 from J, leaving 8 bases between them. The germline CDR1 and CDR2 sequences are MNHEY and SMNVEV (reference sequence). This CDR3 is 12 amino acids long.

The chain is built from TRBV6-5 and TRBJ1-5; D perhaps matches TRBD1 (6 bases). The germline V and J ends were trimmed by 10 bases and 6 bases, with 16 bases remaining between them. The CDR3 covers 13 residues. Per the germline V gene, CDR1 is MNHEY and CDR2 is SVGAGI. CDR3 bases: TGTGCCACGCTCAGACAGGCGGGTCAGCCCCAGCATTTT. The encoded protein is CATLRQAGQPQHF.

The chain links TRBV5-1 to TRBJ2-2, with 8 bases that match TRBD2. Losses at the gene ends were 2 bases for V and 7 bases for J; bases not matched to a gene: 10. The CDR3 loop spans 16 amino acids. Germline-derived CDR1 and CDR2 are SGHRS and YFSETQ. The CDR3 loop reads CASSFGGSGSNGELFF. DNA of the CDR3: TGCGCCAGCAGCTTTGGGGGAAGCGGGAGTAACGGGGAGCTGTTTTTT.

Concerning this clone itself: In the same sample, other DNA sequences code for this CDR3. V is TRBV9 and J is TRBJ2-7, with 7 bases aligning to TRBD1. Losses at the gene ends were 3 bases for V and 3 bases for J; bases not matched to a gene: 0. Per the germline V gene, CDR1 is SGDLS and CDR2 is YYNGEE. The CDR3 is 12 residues long. For the CDR3, the DNA is TGTGCCAGCAGCGGGGACAGCTACGAGCAGTACTTC. Amino acids: CASSGDSYEQYF.

This clone was counted a few times. The genes are TRBV9 and TRBJ1-3, with unresolved D. Trimming shortened V by 3 bases and J by 1 base, and 5 bases separated the two germline ends. The V gene's germline CDR1 is SGDLS and CDR2 YYNGEE. The CDR3 covers 13 residues. The CDR3 sequence: CASSGGSGNTIYF. CDR3 bases: TGTGCCAGCAGCGGTGGATCTGGAAACACCATATATTTT.

This clone was counted only a few times. The chain joins TRBV6-5 to TRBJ2-1, with D possibly being TRBD1 (6 bases). V was pared by 2 bases and J by 4 bases, with 9 bases between. Germline V lookup: CDR1 MNHEY, CDR2 SVGAGI. The CDR3 totals 14 residues. In DNA, the CDR3 is TGTGCCAGCAGTTACAGGACAGTTTACAATGAGCAGTTCTTC. Its translation: CASSYRTVYNEQFF.

This chain links TRBV28 with TRBJ1-3, with TRBD1 matching 8 bases. The V gene's germline CDR1 is MDHEN and CDR2 SYDVKM. There are 17 residues in the CDR3. J gave up 0 bases and V 4 bases, and 8 bases lay outside the gene matches. The CDR3 sequence is CASSSGTGSFSGNTIYF. For the CDR3, the DNA is TGTGCCAGCAGTTCCGGGACAGGCTCCTTCTCTGGAAACACCATATATTTT.

This sequence joins TRBV6-1 and TRBJ2-7; TRBD2 is a possible D gene (6 bases). Germline V gives CDR1 MNHNS, CDR2 SASEGT. The V end lost 1 base, the J end lost 2 bases, and 15 bases lay between the germline ends. This CDR3 is 16 amino acids long. The DNA of the CDR3 is TGTGCCAGCAGTGAAGGGATGGTGGCGGGACCCTACGAGCAGTACTTC. Protein: CASSEGMVAGPYEQYF.